Described below is a single TCR beta chain sequence and its context. This specimen comes from a study of blood T cell repertoires in COVID-19. Study context: The origin of the acute and convalescent COVID-19 samples was the United States, Italy and Spain. PBMCs, B-cell-depleted T cells, or T cells provided the cDNA or gDNA that made up the material.

This CDR3 has 14 residues. J was trimmed by 5 bases and V by 6 bases; bases with no gene match: 6. Germline V gives CDR1 SGDLS, CDR2 YYNGEE. Authors' processing steps: Researchers report that nucleated cell counts were estimated from reference gene primer amplification. Produced via immunoSEQ multiplex PCR; TCRdb's table is partial and in-frame only. Clone size and V and J calls were adopted from that table, with D and trimming inferred from the DNA. Altogether some 200,000 clones are present, 75% to 80% being singletons, with the ten largest covering 26%. Sequencing was performed on peripheral blood. This chain uses TRBV9 with TRBJ2-1; TRBD1 matches 9 bases. The source is a woman aged 70 to 79 with acute or convalescent COVID-19. CDR3 protein: CASNPTGGHNEQFF. The CDR3 DNA reads as TGTGCCAGCAACCCTACAGGGGGCCACAATGAGCAGTTCTTC.